This T cell receptor beta chain was captured in a study of T cells in women clearing cervical HPV infection. Findings and caveats of the study: Unknown T-cell numbers per sample may underlie the richness differences.

A note on this clone: Its specificity is not known.

Generated by immunoSEQ multiplex PCR, the TCRdb table keeps only in-frame clones and is missing some. Reported are roughly 50,000 clones; the ten largest clones contain less than 40%. Source material: blood buffy coat. The TCR sequence derives from a woman aged 18-69 years with a cervical HPV16 infection that either progressed to CIN3+ or cleared (not recorded which).

Incomplete CDR3 DNA: TGTGCCTGGGCCGGGACAGGGGATAATCAGCCC. The encoded protein is CAWAGTGDNQP. The full CDR3 is CAWAGTGDNQPQHF. The chain uses TRBV30 and TRBJ1-5; 10 positions agree with TRBD1. Sequencing ends 3 residues short of the CDR3 end; the germline J gene provides the rest. Trimming removed 5 bases from V and 4 bases from J; junction bases left unmatched: 5. The CDR3 length is 14 residues. Germline V gene data show CDR1 as GTSNPN and CDR2 as SVGIG (reference sequence).